Listed below are T cell receptor beta chains from one sample, sequenced in a study of monozygotic twins with cystic fibrosis. Some clones are missing from TCRdb's copy, which holds only in-frame ones; the method was immunoSEQ multiplex PCR. The table lists approximately 24,000 clones, about 96% of them singletons, with around 3% in the top ten. The sample consisted of blood. Receptors were obtained from a girl between 2 and 10 years old with cystic fibrosis. Both conserved end residues are part of each CDR3. The D gene is left open where the match is weak. Clone size is shown for a subset of rows, as once, few, many or a class of expanded clone.

J gene	clone size	CDR3 length	D gene	V gene	CDR3 DNA	CDR3 protein
TRBJ1-4	once	15	TRBD1	TRBV19	TGTGCCAGTAGTATCAGACAGGGAGTAAATGAAAAACTGTTTTTT	CASSIRQGVNEKLFF
TRBJ2-1	NA	19	TRBD2	TRBV10-3	TGTGCCATCAGTAATCCGGGACTAGCGGGAGGGTCCTCCTACAATGAGCAGTTCTTC	CAISNPGLAGGSSYNEQFF
TRBJ1-5	once	16	TRBD1	TRBV28	TGTGCCAGCAGTTCCCGCTTGGGACAGGGGAATCAGCCCCAGCATTTT	CASSSRLGQGNQPQHF
TRBJ2-1	NA	15	TRBD2	TRBV5-1	TGCGCCAGCAGCTTGTCTAGCGGGAGTCCAAATGAGCAGTTCTTC	CASSLSSGSPNEQFF
TRBJ2-7	NA	14	NA	TRBV27	TGTGCCAGCAGTTATGGGGGAGCGGGCTACGAGCAGTACTTC	CASSYGGAGYEQYF
TRBJ2-3	NA	14	NA	TRBV9	TGTGCCAGCAGCGTAGAGGTCAGACCAGATACGCAGTATTTT	CASSVEVRPDTQYF
TRBJ1-2	NA	12	NA	TRBV6-5	TGTGCCAGTTGGGGATTCAACTATGGCTACACCTTC	CASWGFNYGYTF
TRBJ2-1	NA	15	NA	TRBV19	TGTGCCAGTAGTAGTTGGCGCCAGTTTTACAATGAGCAGTTCTTC	CASSSWRQFYNEQFF
TRBJ2-1	NA	13	NA	TRBV5-1	TGCGCCAGCAGTGGGGCGGTGTCAAGCGAGCAGTTCTTC	CASSGAVSSEQFF
TRBJ2-1	NA	18	TRBD2	TRBV9	TGTGCCAGCAGCTTTAGCCGGCTAGCGGGATCCTCCTACAATGAGCAGTTCTTC	CASSFSRLAGSSYNEQFF
TRBJ1-1	NA	14	NA	TRBV30	TGTGCCTGGAGTGCCGGGCCGATGAACACTGAAGCTTTCTTT	CAWSAGPMNTEAFF
TRBJ2-2	NA	17	TRBD2	TRBV6-1	TGTGCCAGCAGTGAAACGCGGGCGGGAGGGCTCACCGGGGAGCTGTTTTTT	CASSETRAGGLTGELFF
TRBJ2-7	NA	14	NA	TRBV27	TGTGCCAGCAGTTTACTCGCGGGGCTCGCCGAGCAGTACTTC	CASSLLAGLAEQYF
TRBJ2-7	NA	11	NA	TRBV30	TGTGCCTGGACCGACAGCTACGAGCAGTACTTC	CAWTDSYEQYF
TRBJ2-1	NA	12	NA	TRBV5-4	TGTGCCAGCAGCTACCGAGTTAATGAGCAGTTCTTC	CASSYRVNEQFF
TRBJ2-3	once	14	TRBD2	TRBV9	TGTGCCAGCAGCGATTGGGGGGGAACAGATACGCAGTATTTT	CASSDWGGTDTQYF
TRBJ1-1	once	12	NA	TRBV9	TGTGCCAGCAGTGGGGTTAGCCCTGAAGCTTTCTTT	CASSGVSPEAFF
TRBJ2-3	NA	15	TRBD2	TRBV5-6	TGTGCCAGCAGCCCCGGGACTAGCGGCACAGATACGCAGTATTTT	CASSPGTSGTDTQYF
TRBJ1-2	NA	14	NA	TRBV6-1	TGTGCCAGCACATACACGACATCCTCGTATGGCTACACCTTC	CASTYTTSSYGYTF
TRBJ1-1	NA	15	NA	TRBV5-1	TGCGCCAGCAGCCCCGGGACTTACATGAACACTGAAGCTTTCTTT	CASSPGTYMNTEAFF
TRBJ1-5	NA	13	TRBD1	TRBV19	TGTGCCAGTAGTACCACAGGGGTTCAGCCCCAGCATTTT	CASSTTGVQPQHF
TRBJ1-1	NA	13	NA	TRBV5-1	TGCGCCAGCACCCCGGGTCCCCACACTGAAGCTTTCTTT	CASTPGPHTEAFF
TRBJ1-1	NA	13	NA	TRBV2	TGTGCCAGCAAGGGGGAACTGAACACTGAAGCTTTCTTT	CASKGELNTEAFF
TRBJ1-1	once	15	NA	TRBV10-3	TGTGCCATCAGTGAGGATGGAAGGGTGAACACTGAAGCTTTCTTT	CAISEDGRVNTEAFF
TRBJ2-3	NA	15	TRBD2	TRBV19	TGTGCCAGTAGACCCCCGGGACTAGCGACAGATACGCAGTATTTT	CASRPPGLATDTQYF
TRBJ1-2	NA	16	NA	TRBV5-8	TGTGCCAGCAGCCCACACAGAATTGACAGAAGCTATGGCTACACCTTC	CASSPHRIDRSYGYTF
TRBJ1-1	NA	11	NA	TRBV20-1	TGCAGTGCTAGAGCCGGTGCTGAAGCTTTCTTT	CSARAGAEAFF
TRBJ1-1	NA	14	NA	TRBV28	TGTGCCAGCAGTAAGGGGGGATTGAACACTGAAGCTTTCTTT	CASSKGGLNTEAFF
TRBJ2-7	NA	15	NA	TRBV11-2	TGTGCCAGCAGCTTCCGTCCGGGTAACTCCTACGAGCAGTACTTC	CASSFRPGNSYEQYF
TRBJ2-1	NA	17	TRBD2	TRBV7-2	TGTGCCAGCAGCCAATCGAGGACTAGCGGGATCTACAATGAGCAGTTCTTC	CASSQSRTSGIYNEQFF
TRBJ2-7	NA	8	NA	TRBV2	TGTGCCAGCAGGACCGCGGCCTTC	CASRTAAF
TRBJ2-7	few	14	NA	TRBV7-6	TGTGCCAGCAGCTTATCCGACGTCTCCTACGAGCAGTACTTC	CASSLSDVSYEQYF
TRBJ2-1	NA	14	NA	TRBV29-1	TGCAGCGTGGCTCGCGGCCTAGTTTCCAATGAGCAGTTCTTC	CSVARGLVSNEQFF
TRBJ1-5	NA	13	NA	TRBV6-1	TGTGCCAGCAGACAGGGCCAAAGTCAGCCCCAGCATTTT	CASRQGQSQPQHF
TRBJ2-1	NA	14	NA	TRBV5-4	TGTGCCAGCAGCCCCGCGGGACCGTCCAATGAGCAGTTCTTC	CASSPAGPSNEQFF
TRBJ2-4	NA	12	NA	TRBV19	TGTGCCAGTAATAACCCGGGGGCGGTTCAGTACTTC	CASNNPGAVQYF
TRBJ2-7	NA	14	NA	TRBV5-6	TGTGCCAGCAGCCAGGGACACAACCTACTCCAGCAGTACTTC	CASSQGHNLLQQYF
TRBJ2-1	NA	12	NA	TRBV6-5	TGTGCCAGCAGAAGGGATATGAATGAGCAGTTCTTC	CASRRDMNEQFF
TRBJ1-3	NA	17	TRBD1	TRBV10-1	TGCGCCAGCAGTGACAGTCCGGGACAGAACTCTGGAAACACCATATATTTT	CASSDSPGQNSGNTIYF
TRBJ2-7	NA	16	TRBD2	TRBV27	TGTGCCAGCAGTTTATCTGGCGGGAGCAGTGCCTACGAGCAGTACTTC	CASSLSGGSSAYEQYF
TRBJ2-3	NA	11	NA	TRBV11-2	TGTGCCAGCAGCAATTGGGATACGCAGTATTTT	CASSNWDTQYF
TRBJ2-1	NA	14	TRBD2	TRBV9	TGTGCCAGCCGTCCGGGACTAGGAGACAATGAGCAGTTCTTC	CASRPGLGDNEQFF
TRBJ2-1	NA	13	TRBD1	TRBV6-5	TGTGCCAGCACCACGACAGGGGGCGATGGAAAGTTCTTC	CASTTTGGDGKFF